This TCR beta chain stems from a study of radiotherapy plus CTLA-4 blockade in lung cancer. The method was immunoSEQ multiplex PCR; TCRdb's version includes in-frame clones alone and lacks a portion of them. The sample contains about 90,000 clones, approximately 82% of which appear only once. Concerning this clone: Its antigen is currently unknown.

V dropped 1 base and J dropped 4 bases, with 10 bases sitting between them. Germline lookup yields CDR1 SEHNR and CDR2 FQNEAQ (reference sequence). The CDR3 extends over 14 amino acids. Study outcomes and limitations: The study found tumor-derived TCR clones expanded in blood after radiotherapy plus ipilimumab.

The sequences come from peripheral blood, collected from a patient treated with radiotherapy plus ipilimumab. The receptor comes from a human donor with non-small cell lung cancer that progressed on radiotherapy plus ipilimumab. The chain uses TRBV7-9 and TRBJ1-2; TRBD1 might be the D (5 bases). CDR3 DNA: TGTGCCAGCAGCTTAGGGGGCAGTTTCTATGGCTACACCTTC. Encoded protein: CASSLGGSFYGYTF.